The entry that follows covers one T cell receptor beta chain sequence. Unique molecular identifiers were used in preparing the TCRbeta library. TCRdb used MiXCR to reprocess the PCR reads, holding one entry per CDR3 protein. The repertoire holds 250,000 to 300,000 distinct CDR3 sequences, with 9.9% as singletons. This sample is drawn from a study of T-cell reconstitution after alpha-beta-depleted transplantation in children. The sequenced sample was PBMCs from the stem cell graft donor, obtained from the stem cell graft. This sequence originates from a human donor who donated a stem cell graft to a child with SCID.

Here the CDR3 DNA reads TGTGCCAGCAGTGGGGGGGGGACCTACAATGAGCAGTTCTTC. Translated: CASSGGGTYNEQFF. The genes are TRBV2 and TRBJ2-1; 7 nucleotides line up with TRBD2. The trim removed 4 bases at V and 2 bases at J, leaving 2 bases unmatched. The length of the CDR3 is 14 residues. Germline CDR1 is SNHLY and CDR2 is FYNNEI.